Sequencing of this T cell receptor beta chain was carried out in a study of cytomegalovirus exposure and HLA in healthy donors. General observations from the study: Common viral pathogens were later found to be apparently linked to several of the most significant clusters. In a later analysis, HLA-associated TCR beta chains were more clonally expanded than equally common others. Some TCR beta chains (over 150 of them) were listed as cytomegalovirus-associated.

Use of 60 Vbeta and 13 Jbeta primers characterized the PCR. Sequencing used immunoSEQ multiplex PCR; TCRdb keeps in-frame clones, though not all of them. The data show about 130,000 clones, 75% to 85% seen once. Concerning this clone: Its specificity is unknown.

V shed 0 bases, J shed 5 bases, and the junction held 9 bases outside the gene matches. The CDR3 spans 16 residues. The V gene's germline CDR1 is MGHRA and CDR2 YSYEKL. This chain uses TRBV4-1 with TRBJ1-2, with 7 bases fitting TRBD1. The sequence was obtained from a woman between 35 and 50 years old in good health and CMV-seronegative. The material sequenced was PBMCs. The CDR3 region is CASSQEGDSNIYGYTF. The CDR3 DNA sequence: TGCGCCAGCAGCCAAGAGGGGGACAGCAATATTTATGGCTACACCTTC.